This T cell receptor beta chain was identified in a study of blood T cell repertoires in COVID-19. Study-wide background: COVID-19 samples from acute and convalescent phases originated in the United States, Italy and Spain. PBMCs, B-cell-depleted T cells, or T cells provided the cDNA or gDNA that made up the material.

Original analysis: It was from reference gene primer amplification that nucleated cell counts were estimated. The table came from immunoSEQ multiplex PCR; TCRdb's copy has only in-frame clones and leaves some out. That table supplies the V and J calls and clone size; D and trimming were determined from the DNA. The sample lists 50,000 to 75,000 clones; 76% were seen once. This clone showed up just a few times. Distinct nucleotide sequences in the sample also encode this CDR3. The sequencing sample was made of peripheral blood. This TCR came from an elderly woman with acute or convalescent COVID-19.

The CDR3 here is CASSHGLAVSSYEQYF. The CDR3 DNA reads TGCGCCAGCAGCCACGGACTAGCGGTAAGCTCCTACGAGCAGTACTTC. This rearrangement joins TRBV4-1 to TRBJ2-7; TRBD2 matches at 10 bases. CDR3 size: 16 residues. Germline V CDR1 and CDR2: MGHRA, YSYEKL. Trimming at V came to 3 bases and at J to 0 bases, leaving 5 bases not matched to a gene.